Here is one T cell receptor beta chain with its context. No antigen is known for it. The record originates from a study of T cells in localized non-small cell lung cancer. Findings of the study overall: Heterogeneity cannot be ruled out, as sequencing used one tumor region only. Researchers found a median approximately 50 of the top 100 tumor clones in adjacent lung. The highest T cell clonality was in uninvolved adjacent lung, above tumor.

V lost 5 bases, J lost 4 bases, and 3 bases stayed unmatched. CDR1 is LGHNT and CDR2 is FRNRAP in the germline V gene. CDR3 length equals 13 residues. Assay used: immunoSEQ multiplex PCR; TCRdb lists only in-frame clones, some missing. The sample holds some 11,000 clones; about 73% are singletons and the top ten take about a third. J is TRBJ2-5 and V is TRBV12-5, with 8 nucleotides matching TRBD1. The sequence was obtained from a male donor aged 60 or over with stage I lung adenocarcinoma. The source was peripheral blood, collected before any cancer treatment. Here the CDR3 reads CASGVDRGETQYF. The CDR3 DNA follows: TGTGCTAGTGGTGTTGACAGGGGAGAGACCCAGTACTTC.